The 22 T cell receptor beta chains in this list originate from one sample, sequenced in a study of OX40 agonist ivuxolimab in advanced cancers. Assay: immunoSEQ multiplex PCR; the TCRdb copy retains only in-frame clones and omits some. The sample yields tens of thousands of clones, 80% to 90% seen once. The sample here was CD4+ or CD8+ T cells sorted from blood, taken in a trial of the OX40 agonist ivuxolimab. The receptors derive from an adult with an advanced solid tumor such as melanoma, head and neck, liver or kidney cancer.

The chain carries TRBV27 and TRBJ1-5; weak D call: TRBD1 (6 bases). CDR1 MNHEY and CDR2 SMNVEV come from the germline V gene (reference sequence). This CDR3 region has 14 residues. In nucleotides, the CDR3 is TGTGCAAAGCTTAGGTGGACAGTTAATCAGCCCCAGCATTTT. This translates into CAKLRWTVNQPQHF.

The J gene is TRBJ2-7, the V gene TRBV30, with 7 nucleotides matching TRBD1. The germline V gene has CDR1 GTSNPN and CDR2 SVGIG (reference sequence). The length of the CDR3 is 11 residues. J gave up 3 bases and V 4 bases, and 0 bases lay outside the gene matches. Here the CDR3 reads CAWTGGYEQYF. In nucleotides, the CDR3 is TGTGCCTGGACAGGGGGCTACGAGCAGTACTTC.

As DNA, the CDR3 is TGTGCCAGTCGAAATCGGGGCGGTTTATCACAAGAGACCCAGTACTTC. This encodes CASRNRGGLSQETQYF. This chain joins TRBV7-2 and TRBJ2-5; TRBD1 or TRBD2 may be the D gene (5 bases each). Germline CDR1 is SGHTA and CDR2 is FQGNSA. CDR3 size: 16 residues. The V and J ends lost 9 bases and 2 bases respectively, with 22 bases between them.

The chain recombines TRBV6-1 with TRBJ2-7, with 12 positions matching TRBD2. Per germline, CDR1 MNHNS and CDR2 SASEGT. The CDR3 length is 15 residues. J lost 3 bases, V lost 7 bases, and 7 bases had no gene match. The CDR3 DNA reads TGTGCCAGCATTTGGACTAGCGGGACGAACTACGAGCAGTACTTC. It encodes CASIWTSGTNYEQYF.

This chain links TRBV28 with TRBJ1-2; D unclear. The CDR3 has 12 amino acids. The V gene lost 2 bases and the J gene lost 6 bases, with 7 bases spanning the gap. Per germline, CDR1 MDHEN and CDR2 SYDVKM. The CDR3 region is CASSLETNGYTF. In DNA, the CDR3 is TGTGCCAGCAGTTTAGAGACGAATGGCTACACCTTC.

This chain links TRBV10-1 with TRBJ2-5; no clear D. CDR1 WNHNN and CDR2 SYGVQD come from the germline V gene (reference sequence). Trimming took 3 bases from V and 1 from J, leaving 6 bases between them. The length of the CDR3 is 13 residues. The CDR3 region is CASSERAQETQYF. CDR3 bases: TGCGCCAGCAGTGAACGGGCCCAAGAGACCCAGTACTTC.

This chain uses TRBV28 with TRBJ1-5, with D tentatively TRBD1 (5 bases). Germline V gene sequence: CDR1 MDHEN, CDR2 SYDVKM. The CDR3 contains 17 residues. Trimming removed 4 bases from V and 3 bases from J, with 19 bases in between. The CDR3 nucleotides are TGTGCCAGCAGTTCCACCCGGGGCCGAGCAGCCAATCAGCCCCAGCATTTT. This sequence encodes CASSSTRGRAANQPQHF.

The chain has TRBV7-6 and TRBJ1-1; weak D call: TRBD1 (5 bases). The CDR3 has 14 residues. Germline CDR1 reads SGHVS; CDR2 reads FNYEAQ. Trimming took off 5 bases at V and 4 bases at J, with 14 bases between the two ends. The CDR3 protein is CASSRSQGGTEAFF. The CDR3 coding sequence is TGTGCCAGCAGCCGATCGCAGGGAGGCACTGAAGCTTTCTTT.

The chain has TRBV19 and TRBJ2-7; weak D call: TRBD1 (6 bases). The germline V gene has CDR1 LNHDA and CDR2 SQIVND (reference sequence). CDR3 size: 13 residues. Trimming removed 8 bases at V and 2 bases at J, with 13 bases between. The CDR3 DNA reads as TGTGCCAGTTCATACAGGGCCGCCTACGAGCAGTACTTC. Residues: CASSYRAAYEQYF.

This clone showed up just a few times. V is TRBV6-6 and J is TRBJ2-7, with no clear D. The germline gives CDR1 MNHNY, CDR2 SVGAGI (reference sequence). Trimming took off 6 bases at V and 5 bases at J, with 14 bases between the two ends. The CDR3 covers 13 residues. The CDR3 region has the DNA TGTGCCAGCAGCCTAGTCGGTGGGGACGAGCAGTACTTC. Translation: CASSLVGGDEQYF.

The V and J genes are TRBV5-4 and TRBJ2-2, with 9 nucleotides matching TRBD1. V trimming: 3 bases; J trimming: 7 bases; junction bases outside the gene matches: 10. CDR1 and CDR2 from the germline V gene are SGHNT and YYREEE (reference sequence). The CDR3 length is 16 residues. The CDR3 loop is CASSSYRGPIIGELFF. In nucleotides, the CDR3 is TGTGCCAGCAGCTCATACAGGGGGCCGATCATCGGGGAGCTGTTTTTT.

This chain connects TRBV7-3 to TRBJ2-1; 8 bases line up with TRBD1. Looked up from germline, CDR1 is SGHTA and CDR2 is FQGTGA. The V segment lost 4 bases and the J segment 6 bases; nucleotides outside the gene matches: 11. The CDR3 runs 16 residues. CDR3 sequence: CASSSPLGQGGNEQFF. The CDR3 region has the DNA TGTGCCAGCAGCTCTCCCCTCGGACAGGGCGGCAATGAGCAGTTCTTC.

The V and J genes are TRBV4-2 and TRBJ1-2; D is perhaps TRBD1 (6 bases). V lost 5 bases and J lost 4, with 11 bases in between. This CDR3 region has 13 residues. Germline-derived CDR1 and CDR2 are LGHNA and YNFKEQ. The CDR3 nucleotides read TGTGCCAGCAGCGCCGGGACATCCTATGGCTACACCTTC. It yields the protein CASSAGTSYGYTF.

The V and J genes are TRBV27 and TRBJ1-2; 7 bases are shared with TRBD1. V was clipped by 4 bases and J by 2 bases; unmatched bases: 7. Germline CDR1 MNHEY, CDR2 SMNVEV (reference sequence). The CDR3 length is 15 residues. The CDR3 spells CASSSQSTGNYGYTF. The CDR3 bases are TGTGCCAGCAGTTCGCAGTCGACAGGGAACTATGGCTACACCTTC.

The rearrangement joins TRBV7-3 to TRBJ2-7, with 7 nucleotides matching TRBD2. After removal of 4 bases from V and 5 bases from J, the junction contained 5 bases not matched to a gene. This CDR3 contains 13 residues. Germline CDR1 is SGHTA and CDR2 is FQGTGA. DNA of the CDR3: TGTGCCAGCAGCTCGACTAGCAGGGACGAGCAGTACTTC. Its protein product is CASSSTSRDEQYF. Based on the CDR3 plus reference TRBV7-3 and TRBJ2-7, the full variable domain is GAGVSQTPSNKVTEKGKYVELRCDPISGHTALYWYRQSLGQGPEFLIYFQGTGAADDSGLPNDRFFAVRPEGSVSTLKIQRTERGDSAVYLCASSSTSRDEQYFGPGTRLTVT.

The chain joins TRBV7-8 to TRBJ2-1; possibly TRBD1 for D (5 bases). The CDR3 loop spans 15 amino acids. Germline V lookup: CDR1 SGHVS, CDR2 FQNEAQ. Trimming pared 5 bases from V and 0 bases from J, leaving 11 bases between. DNA of the CDR3: TGTGCCAGCAGCCGGACACTTGGCTCCTACAATGAGCAGTTCTTC. Amino acids: CASSRTLGSYNEQFF.

The chain combines TRBV7-2 with TRBJ2-1; tentative D call: TRBD1 (7 bases). V was trimmed by 0 bases and J by 8 bases, leaving 17 bases between them. The CDR3 loop spans 16 amino acids. Germline assignment: CDR1 SGHTA and CDR2 FQGNSA. The chain's CDR3 is CASSLAGGAGRDEQFF. The CDR3 nucleotides are TGTGCCAGCAGCTTAGCAGGGGGCGCGGGAAGGGATGAGCAGTTCTTC.

The chain links TRBV6-6 to TRBJ1-4; no reliable D call. Per the germline V gene, CDR1 is MNHNY and CDR2 is SVGAGI (reference sequence). This CDR3 comprises 13 residues. Trimming took off 6 bases at V and 6 bases at J, with 11 bases between the two ends. This chain's CDR3 is CASRPGLHEKLFF. CDR3 DNA sequence: TGTGCCAGCAGACCGGGGTTACATGAAAAACTGTTTTTT.

The chain joins TRBV7-9 to TRBJ1-1; 7 bases map to TRBD1. The germline V gene has CDR1 SEHNR and CDR2 FQNEAQ (reference sequence). J was trimmed by 0 bases and V by 6 bases; bases with no gene match: 13. There are 17 residues in the CDR3. The CDR3 sequence: CASRDEGARAMNTEAFF. The CDR3 DNA sequence: TGTGCCAGCAGGGATGAGGGGGCGCGGGCAATGAACACTGAAGCTTTCTTT.

J is TRBJ2-3 and V is TRBV11-1, with D uncertain. The V end lost 1 base, the J end lost 5 bases, and 13 bases lay between the germline ends. The V gene's germline CDR1 is SGHAT and CDR2 FQDESV (reference sequence). This CDR3 has 15 residues. The CDR3 bases are TGTGCCAGCAGCTTAGACCGAAGGTCGGGAGATACGCAGTATTTT. Residues: CASSLDRRSGDTQYF.

The rearrangement joins TRBV5-1 to TRBJ2-3, with TRBD1 matching over 10 bases. V lost 3 bases to trimming and J lost 1 base; unmatched junction nucleotides: 2. This CDR3 has 15 residues. Germline V gene sequence: CDR1 SGHRS, CDR2 YFSETQ. CDR3 sequence (DNA): TGCGCCAGCAGCTCCGGACAGGGGGGCACAGATACGCAGTATTTT. The encoded protein is CASSSGQGGTDTQYF.

The chain joins TRBV27 to TRBJ2-3, with TRBD1 as a possible D gene (5 bases). Per germline, CDR1 MNHEY and CDR2 SMNVEV (reference sequence). CDR3 length: 14 residues. V dropped 4 bases and J dropped 0 bases, with 8 bases sitting between them. CDR3 in DNA: TGTGCCAGCAGTTCAGGGCGTAGCACAGATACGCAGTATTTT. Translation gives CASSSGRSTDTQYF.